The 8 T cell receptor beta chains in this list originate from one sample, sequenced in a study of blood T cells in healthy people across ages (dated by TCRdb to between 2015 and 2016). Libraries were prepared through 5' RACE. A second 7 to 11 cycle PCR used a sample-barcoded 5' primer and a J-beta primer mix. TCRdb passed the public sequencing reads through fastp at Q25 and MiXCR, retaining productive beta sequences. Rows merge per CDR3 protein into single entries with the most common DNA and genes. The sample records 1,800,000 or so distinct CDR3 sequences, about 39% of which are singletons. The top ten clones comprise 23% of the sample. What was sequenced was blood. The receptors were gathered from a human donor in good health.

The rearrangement joins TRBV6-2 or TRBV6-3 to TRBJ2-5, with D uncertain. V dropped 6 bases and J dropped 3 bases, with 8 bases sitting between them. The CDR3 is made up of 12 amino acids. Looked up from germline, CDR1 is MNHEY and CDR2 is SVGEGT. CDR3 in DNA: TGTGCCAGCAGCCCCTGGAAAGAGACCCAGTACTTC. Translating it yields CASSPWKETQYF.

This chain uses TRBV20-1 with TRBJ1-2; possibly TRBD1 for D (6 bases). V lost 0 bases and J lost 4, with 15 bases in between. Germline CDR1 is DFQATT and CDR2 is SNEGSKA (reference sequence). The length of the CDR3 is 15 residues. CDR3 in amino acids: CSARDTLTGLYGYTF. The CDR3 DNA is TGCAGTGCTAGAGACACTTTGACAGGACTCTATGGCTACACCTTC.

The rearrangement uses TRBV6-2 or TRBV6-3 and TRBJ2-7; D may be TRBD1 (5 bases). With 8 bases removed from V and 4 bases from J, the gap between germline ends came to 15 bases. CDR3 length: 13 residues. Germline V CDR1 and CDR2: MNHEY, SVGEGT. The CDR3 loop is CASRRTYLYEQYF. The CDR3 coding sequence is TGTGCCAGCCGTCGGACATACCTTTACGAGCAGTACTTC.

This clonotype was counted between two and nine times. The gene calls are TRBV4-1 and TRBJ1-2; D ambiguous. Germline loops: CDR1 MGHRA, CDR2 YSYEKL. The CDR3 runs to 14 residues. The V end was cut by 2 bases, the J end by 8 bases, with 15 bases between. DNA of the CDR3: TGCGCCAGCAGCCAAAAGCAGAGGTCAGACGGCTACACCTTC. The encoded protein is CASSQKQRSDGYTF.

The genes are TRBV12-3 or TRBV12-4 and TRBJ2-7, with TRBD2 matching over 11 bases. V lost 6 bases, J lost 5 bases, and 6 bases stayed unmatched. This CDR3 comprises 14 residues. The CDR3 sequence: CASSLAGGAHEQYF. DNA for the CDR3: TGTGCCAGCAGCCTAGCGGGGGGCGCCCACGAGCAGTACTTC.

The table lists this clonotype with a few counts. The chain joins TRBV4-3 to TRBJ1-5; unclear D gene. The ends were cut back, 3 bases at V and 1 base at J, with 13 bases in the middle. Germline V gives CDR1 LGHNA, CDR2 YSLEER. This CDR3 region has 16 residues. CDR3 coding DNA: TGCGCCAGCAGCCAGTTTCTCGGGGTGAGCAATCAGCCCCAGCATTTT. Protein: CASSQFLGVSNQPQHF.

The table lists this clonotype with many counts. The genes are TRBV7-2 and TRBJ2-1; D is ambiguous. CDR3 length: 14 amino acids. V lost 5 bases and J lost 6, with 14 bases in between. Germline V CDR1 and CDR2: SGHTA, FQGNSA. The CDR3, as DNA: TGTGCCAGCAGCGCCACCCAGACCTTCAATGAGCAGTTCTTC. Its translation: CASSATQTFNEQFF.

Here the CDR3 reads CASSLDRPNSPLHF. The CDR3 nucleotides read TGTGCCAGCAGCCTGGACAGGCCAAATTCACCCCTCCACTTT. The rearrangement links TRBV12-3 or TRBV12-4 to TRBJ1-6, with TRBD1 matching over 7 bases. V was clipped by 6 bases and J by 7 bases; unmatched bases: 6. The CDR3 spans 14 residues.